Shown below are 4 T cell receptor beta chains from a single sample sequenced in a study of Graves' ophthalmopathy and Graves' hyperthyroidism. CDR3 regions of TCR beta were amplified from RNA transcripts. Amplification began with first-round RT-PCR using HTBI primers, then second-round multiplex PCR was performed. One entry per CDR3 protein, called by TCRdb with MiXCR from the multiplex PCR reads. The data hold about 390,000 distinct CDR3 sequences, with less than 20% observed a single time. The sample taken for sequencing was peripheral blood. All receptors come from a woman aged 18 to 35 with stable Graves' hyperthyroidism.

This chain connects TRBV10-3 to TRBJ1-2; no reliable D call. V shed 4 bases and J shed 2 bases, with 17 bases lying between them. Germline lookup yields CDR1 ENHRY and CDR2 SYGVKD. The CDR3 covers 16 residues. The CDR3 region is CAISGGGGLKNYGYTF. CDR3 bases: TGTGCCATCAGTGGGGGTGGAGGGCTGAAGAACTATGGCTACACCTTC.

This clonotype came up many times. The germline gene is not matched at one end of the junction; a read error may be the cause. The chain joins TRBV12-3 or TRBV12-4 to TRBJ2-4; 8 bases agree with TRBD2. The CDR3 sequence is 14 residues long. The CDR3 bases are TGTGCCAGCAGTTCCCCGCTGGTAGCGGGGTATCTGTTCTTC. Translation: CASSSPLVAGYLFF.

The chain has TRBV7-7 and TRBJ2-2, with TRBD1 as a possible D gene (6 bases). The germline gives CDR1 SSHAT, CDR2 FNYEAQ (reference sequence). This CDR3 is built from 16 residues. CDR3 sequence reads: CASARGWGRDTGELFF. The CDR3 nucleotides read TGTGCTAGCGCCCGTGGATGGGGGCGCGACACCGGGGAGCTGTTTTTT.

Ten or more counts support this clonotype. In this CDR3 the conserved last residue, phenylalanine or tryptophan, is missing, so a read error is likely. No DNA is shown, since the ends of the CDR3 on it are uncertain; the CDR3 is the one TCRdb lists. V and J are TRBV7-8 and TRBJ2-5. Germline V lookup: CDR1 SGHVS, CDR2 FQNEAQ. The length of the CDR3 is 9 amino acids, counting both ends. CDR3 residues: CASSPRSTV.